This T cell receptor (beta chain) was captured by sequencing in a study of PD-1 blockade in classical Hodgkin lymphoma. About the research overall: Nivolumab dosed at 3 mg/kg went to patients intravenously every 2 weeks. Study results and caveats: Patients who initiated nivolumab within 1 year of ASCT were excluded.

All patients relapsed after autologous stem cell transplantation, and brentuximab vedotin exposure varied. Relapsed/refractory classical Hodgkin lymphoma patients had complete, partial or progressive responses. To note about this clone: The antigen remains undetermined.

In germline, CDR1 is ENHRY, CDR2 SYGVKD. The CDR3 extends over 18 amino acids. V shed 0 bases, J shed 0 bases, and the junction held 6 bases outside the gene matches. Profiling relied on immunoSEQ multiplex PCR, and the TCRdb table lists in-frame clones only, not all of them. Among tens of thousands of clones listed, around 80% were seen once. V and J are TRBV10-3 and TRBJ1-4, with 8 bases lining up with TRBD1. The material was peripheral blood mononuclear cells (PBMCs), obtained before the second cycle of nivolumab. The TCR sequence derives from a human donor with classical Hodgkin lymphoma. The CDR3 nucleotides are TGTGCCATCAGTGAGTCTGGCAGGGGGCTCGCAACTAATGAAAAACTGTTTTTT. This codes for CAISESGRGLATNEKLFF.